One sample yielded the 8 T cell receptor beta chains listed below, sequenced in a study of radiation and T cells in renal cell carcinoma. Time point defined: blood 4 weeks post-SBRT, at nephrectomy. Specified treatment: 15 Gy SBRT to primary tumor, nephrectomy 4 weeks later. Produced via immunoSEQ multiplex PCR; TCRdb's table is partial and in-frame only. The table includes around 170,000 clones, about 87% detected once. The sample was blood, taken from a patient whose treatment included radiotherapy and nephrectomy. The receptors derive from a woman between 50 and 59 years old with renal cell carcinoma.

This chain links TRBV25-1 with TRBJ1-2; 10 bases agree with TRBD1. Germline trimming cut 5 bases from V and 7 bases from J; bases unmatched to any gene: 7. The V gene's germline CDR1 is MGHDK and CDR2 SYGVNS. CDR3 length: 14 amino acids. The CDR3 loop reads CASSSDRGRFGYTF. The DNA for the CDR3 is TGTGCCAGCAGTTCAGACAGGGGGCGCTTTGGCTACACCTTC.

This chain uses TRBV27 with TRBJ2-3, with D possibly being TRBD1 (6 bases). This CDR3 spans 15 amino acids. Trimming stripped 3 bases from V and 0 bases from J, with 10 bases between. Germline V gives CDR1 MNHEY, CDR2 SMNVEV (reference sequence). CDR3 DNA: TGTGCCAGCAGTTTCGGACAGATTAGCACAGATACGCAGTATTTT. Translating gives CASSFGQISTDTQYF.

The chain uses TRBV19 and TRBJ2-1, with TRBD2 identical over 9 bases. Germline V gives CDR1 LNHDA, CDR2 SQIVND (reference sequence). The V gene end was trimmed by 6 bases and the J gene end by 8 bases; junction bases not matched to a gene: 20. The CDR3 runs 18 residues. The CDR3 coding sequence is TGTGCCAGTAGGGCCCAGGGGAGGCGGCGGGGGGGCAGCGATGAGCAGTTCTTC. It yields the protein CASRAQGRRRGGSDEQFF. Drawing the rest from reference TRBV19 and TRBJ2-1, the complete variable domain is DGGITQSPKYLFRKEGQNVTLSCEQNLNHDAMYWYRQDPGQGLRLIYYSQIVNDFQKGDIAEGYSVSREKKESFPLTVTSAQKNPTAFYLCASRAQGRRRGGSDEQFFGPGTRLTVL.

The gene calls are TRBV15 and TRBJ2-1; D remains unclear. V was clipped by 0 bases and J by 7 bases, with 10 bases between them. The CDR3 extends over 14 amino acids. Germline CDR1 reads LNHNV; CDR2 reads YYDKDF (reference sequence). The DNA of the CDR3 is TGTGCCACCAGCAGAGAGGCGCCCCGTAATGAGCAGTTCTTC. This encodes CATSREAPRNEQFF.

The rearrangement uses TRBV6-1 and TRBJ1-4, with TRBD1 as a possible D gene (6 bases). This CDR3 region has 14 residues. Per the germline V gene, CDR1 is MNHNS and CDR2 is SASEGT. Trimming removed 1 base from V and 8 bases from J, with 11 bases in between. In DNA, the CDR3 is TGTGCCAGCAGTGAAGGCAGGGGAGGGGAAAAACTGTTTTTT. Amino acid sequence: CASSEGRGGEKLFF.

The chain recombines TRBV2 with TRBJ1-1, with 10 bases identical to TRBD1. V lost 9 bases to trimming and J lost 4 bases; unmatched junction nucleotides: 5. Germline loops: CDR1 SNHLY, CDR2 FYNNEI. The CDR3 covers 13 residues. As DNA, the CDR3 is TGTGCCAGTGCGACAGGGGGCTTCACTGAAGCTTTCTTT. Translation: CASATGGFTEAFF.

The chain recombines TRBV5-1 with TRBJ1-4; 7 bases fit TRBD1. Losses at the gene ends were 3 bases for V and 0 bases for J; bases not matched to a gene: 8. The CDR3 totals 17 residues. Germline V CDR1 and CDR2: SGHRS, YFSETQ. In DNA form, the CDR3 reads TGCGCCAGCAGCTGGGGGGGACAGACTGCAACTAATGAAAAACTGTTTTTT. Protein: CASSWGGQTATNEKLFF. Supplemented by reference TRBV5-1 and TRBJ1-4, the full variable domain reads KAGVTQTPRYLIKTRGQQVTLSCSPISGHRSVSWYQQTPGQGLQFLFEYFSETQRNKGNFPGRFSGRQFSNSRSEMNVSTLELGDSALYLCASSWGGQTATNEKLFFGSGTQLSVL.

This CDR3 reads CASSPRSGGRQETQYF. The CDR3 DNA follows: TGTGCCAGCAGTCCTCGTAGCGGGGGGCGCCAAGAGACCCAGTACTTC. The V call is TRBV5-4, the J call TRBJ2-5, with 10 nucleotides matching TRBD2. The CDR3 is 16 amino acids. The trim removed 5 bases at V and 1 base at J, leaving 8 bases unmatched. Germline V gene data show CDR1 as SGHNT and CDR2 as YYREEE (reference sequence).